A single sample is the source of the 24 T cell receptor beta chains below, sequenced in a study of T cells in Graves' hyperthyroidism and ophthalmopathy. From RNA transcripts, TCR beta CDR3 regions were amplified. First-round RT-PCR targeting the TCR CDR3 was performed with the HTBI primer set. From the multiplex PCR reads, TCRdb called clonotypes with MiXCR, one entry per CDR3 protein. The sample holds over 450,000 distinct CDR3 sequences, 15% to 20% seen once. Material: blood. The receptors here all came from a woman younger than 35 with Graves' ophthalmopathy.

Comments on this clonotype: This may be a read error: a much more frequent sequence differs by one nucleotide. This chain links TRBV2 with TRBJ2-2; 8 nucleotides match TRBD1. The germline gives CDR1 SNHLY, CDR2 FYNNEI. V shed 5 bases, J shed 3 bases, and the junction held 11 bases outside the gene matches. The length of the CDR3 is 17 residues. This CDR3 reads CASSTGGKTADTGELFF. In DNA, the CDR3 is TGTGCCAGCAGTACAGGGGGTAAAACGGCGGACACCGGGGAGCTGTTTTTT. The whole variable domain, remainder taken from reference TRBV2 and TRBJ2-2, is EPEVTQTPSHQVTQMGQEVILRCVPISNHLYFYWYRQILGQKVEFLVSFYNNEISEKSEIFDDQFSVERPDGSNFTLKIRSTKLEDSAMYFCASSTGGKTADTGELFFGEGSRLTVL.

The chain combines TRBV5-1 with TRBJ2-7; possible D gene TRBD2, 5 bases. The CDR3 consists of 19 residues. The germline V and J ends were trimmed by 7 bases and 3 bases, with 32 bases remaining between them. The germline CDR1 and CDR2 sequences are SGHRS and YFSETQ. CDR3 nucleotide sequence: TGCGCCAGCCCTTCATCACCACCGTATGGAAGTCCTGAGGGCTACGAGCAGTACTTC. Protein: CASPSSPPYGSPEGYEQYF.

This chain's CDR3 is CASSPTGVNSGANVLTF. CDR3 coding DNA: TGCGCCAGCAGCCCGACAGGGGTAAACTCTGGGGCCAACGTCCTGACTTTC. The chain couples TRBV4-1 to TRBJ2-6; 8 bases line up with TRBD1. The junction had 5 bases not matched to a gene; V was cut back by 4 bases and J by 0 bases. Germline CDR1 is MGHRA and CDR2 is YSYEKL. CDR3 length: 17 residues.

V usage is TRBV5-1 and J usage is TRBJ2-5, with D hard to call. This CDR3 has 16 amino acids. The V and J ends lost 1 base and 0 bases respectively, with 13 bases between them. Germline V lookup: CDR1 SGHRS, CDR2 YFSETQ. CDR3 amino acids: CASSLTRSSYQETQYF. The CDR3 bases are TGCGCCAGCAGCTTGACCAGGAGCTCATACCAAGAGACCCAGTACTTC.

The sample holds many counts of this clonotype. The chain carries TRBV30 and TRBJ1-2; 7 bases fit TRBD1. This CDR3 has 13 amino acids. The germline CDR1 and CDR2 sequences are GTSNPN and SVGIG (reference sequence). The junction had 7 bases not matched to a gene; V was cut back by 7 bases and J by 2 bases. CDR3 coding DNA: TGTGCCTCAGGACAGGCCTCGAACTATGGCTACACCTTC. It specifies CASGQASNYGYTF. The full variable domain, completed using reference TRBV30 and TRBJ1-2, is SQTIHQWPATLVQPVGSPLSLECTVEGTSNPNLYWYRQAAGRGLQLLFYSVGIGQISSEVPQNLSASRPQDRQFILSSKKLLLSDSGFYLCASGQASNYGYTFGSGTRLTVV.

This clonotype was counted many times. V gene TRBV6-1 combines with J gene TRBJ2-5; 14 bases are shared with TRBD2. In germline, CDR1 is MNHNS, CDR2 SASEGT. There are 15 residues in the CDR3. Unmatched junction bases numbered 1, after V lost 4 bases and J lost 3 bases. CDR3 DNA: TGTGCCAGCAGTGGACTAGCGGGGGGGAAAGAGACCCAGTACTTC. It translates to CASSGLAGGKETQYF.

This clonotype was seen ten or more times. This chain uses TRBV6-1 with TRBJ2-5; 8 bases align to TRBD1. The ends lost 2 bases at V and 4 bases at J; junction bases unmatched: 6. The CDR3 is 15 amino acids. Germline V CDR1 and CDR2: MNHNS, SASEGT. Here the CDR3 DNA reads TGTGCCAGCAGTGAATTTGGACAGGGTCCAGAGACCCAGTACTTC. This encodes CASSEFGQGPETQYF.

J is TRBJ2-7 and V is TRBV4-1; no firm D call. Germline V gene sequence: CDR1 MGHRA, CDR2 YSYEKL. CDR3 length: 13 amino acids. V lost 0 bases to trimming and J lost 7 bases, with 10 bases between them. CDR3 residues: CASSQDLRREQYF. The CDR3, as DNA: TGCGCCAGCAGCCAAGACTTACGACGGGAGCAGTACTTC.

The chain combines TRBV6-2 or TRBV6-3 with TRBJ2-7; D is perhaps TRBD1 or TRBD2 (5 bases each). The CDR3 consists of 14 residues. V lost 4 bases and J lost 12, with 22 bases in between. Germline values: CDR1 MNHEY, CDR2 SVGEGT. CDR3 sequence: CASSSGTRFSSRYF. CDR3 DNA sequence: TGTGCCAGCAGTTCCGGGACCCGCTTTTCGTCGCGGTACTTC.

The rearrangement uses TRBV9 and TRBJ2-1; the D is unclear. The CDR3 is 14 residues long. With 1 base removed from V and 7 bases from J, the gap between germline ends came to 12 bases. CDR1 and CDR2 from the germline V gene are SGDLS and YYNGEE. The CDR3 is CASSVRSSSNEQFF. The CDR3 DNA reads as TGTGCCAGCAGCGTACGCTCCTCAAGTAATGAGCAGTTCTTC.

J is TRBJ2-7 and V is TRBV27; a weak D match, TRBD1 (5 bases). The CDR3 totals 17 residues. Per germline, CDR1 MNHEY and CDR2 SMNVEV (reference sequence). The V gene lost 5 bases and the J gene lost 1 base, with 21 bases spanning the gap. The CDR3 bases are TGTGCCAGCAGTCCATCCAAGGGGTTTCAGCCGTCCTACGAGCAGTACTTC. It codes for CASSPSKGFQPSYEQYF.

This clonotype came up once. Given a much more abundant clone one base away, this may be a read error. This rearrangement joins TRBV12-5 to TRBJ2-1; 10 bases map to TRBD2. J was trimmed by 9 bases and V by 1 base; bases with no gene match: 9. The length of the CDR3 is 16 residues. Germline lookup yields CDR1 LGHNT and CDR2 FRNRAP. Here the CDR3 reads CASGLGLAGESSEQFF. The CDR3 DNA reads TGTGCTAGTGGTTTGGGCCTAGCGGGAGAAAGCAGTGAGCAGTTCTTC.

The CDR3 protein is CASSPRTGIDTQYF. The CDR3 region has the DNA TGTGCCAGCAGCCCGAGGACAGGGATAGATACGCAGTATTTT. The J gene is TRBJ2-3, the V gene TRBV13; TRBD1 matches at 8 bases. V lost 5 bases and J lost 5; bases outside the gene matches: 6. The CDR3 is 14 amino acids. Germline V gives CDR1 PRHDT, CDR2 FYEKMQ (reference sequence).

This clonotype turned up a few times. The genes are TRBV3-1 and TRBJ1-6, with D maybe TRBD1 (5 bases). The CDR3 consists of 16 residues. Germline lookup yields CDR1 LGHDT and CDR2 YNNKEL (reference sequence). Trimming stripped 0 bases from V and 8 bases from J, with 14 bases between. CDR3 sequence (DNA): TGTGCCAGCAGCCAAGAGCCAGGGCGCGGAGATTCACCCCTCCACTTT. This codes for CASSQEPGRGDSPLHF.

This clonotype was seen many times. The chain links TRBV7-8 to TRBJ1-1; D is possibly TRBD1 (5 bases). V was pared by 1 base and J by 4 bases, with 13 bases between. The germline V gene has CDR1 SGHVS and CDR2 FQNEAQ. This CDR3 comprises 15 residues. The CDR3 DNA sequence: TGTGCCAGCAGCTTAGTCGAGGTGGGGACCACTGAAGCTTTCTTT. Translated, it gives CASSLVEVGTTEAFF.

This clonotype was found a few times. The junction does not match germline at one end; this may be a read error. In nucleotides, the CDR3 is TGCAGTGCTAGACAACAGGGATCCCCCTACGAGCGGTACTTC. Translation gives CSARQQGSPYERYF. The chain recombines TRBV20-1 with TRBJ2-7; D is possibly TRBD1 (6 bases). Germline V gives CDR1 DFQATT, CDR2 SNEGSKA (reference sequence). The CDR3 is 14 residues long.

This clonotype was seen many times. The genes are TRBV28 and TRBJ2-7, with 9 bases identical to TRBD2. CDR3 size: 14 residues. With V trimmed by 6 bases and J by 1 base, 4 bases remained unmatched. CDR1 is MDHEN, CDR2 SYDVKM, per germline. CDR3 in amino acids: CASRPREGSYEQYF. Written as DNA, the CDR3 is TGTGCCAGCAGACCGCGGGAGGGTTCCTACGAGCAGTACTTC.

The rearrangement joins TRBV18 to TRBJ1-5; 7 bases are a match to TRBD1. This CDR3 comprises 15 residues. In germline, CDR1 is KGHSH, CDR2 LQKENI. V lost 6 bases and J lost 4; bases outside the gene matches: 9. The CDR3 coding sequence is TGTGCCAGCTCCGACCAAGGGACAGCTAATCAGCCCCAGCATTTT. It translates to CASSDQGTANQPQHF.

The V gene is TRBV7-9, the J gene TRBJ2-3; 7 positions match TRBD2. V was pared by 7 bases and J by 3 bases, with 13 bases of the junction left unmatched. The V gene's germline CDR1 is SEHNR and CDR2 FQNEAQ (reference sequence). This CDR3 has 16 residues. CDR3: CASTPGRGSDTDTQYF. The CDR3 coding sequence is TGTGCCAGCACCCCGGGGCGCGGGAGTGATACAGATACGCAGTATTTT.

This chain connects TRBV7-9 to TRBJ1-1; tentatively, D is TRBD1 (5 bases). Trimming stripped 1 base from V and 5 bases from J, with 14 bases between. CDR1 is SEHNR, CDR2 FQNEAQ, per germline (reference sequence). The CDR3 is 15 residues long. The CDR3 nucleotides are TGTGCCAGCAGCTTAGGGGAAGGGGCGCATACTGAAGCTTTCTTT. The encoded protein is CASSLGEGAHTEAFF.

Ten or more counts support this clonotype. This chain connects TRBV11-2 to TRBJ1-1, with TRBD1 identical over 7 bases. Germline V CDR1 and CDR2: SGHAT, FQNNGV. The CDR3 covers 15 residues. V trimming: 3 bases; J trimming: 3 bases; junction bases outside the gene matches: 7. The CDR3 loop reads CASSFLGQEHTEAFF. In nucleotides, the CDR3 is TGTGCCAGCAGCTTCCTTGGACAGGAGCACACTGAAGCTTTCTTT.

This clonotype came up a few times. The chain recombines TRBV30 with TRBJ1-1, with 7 bases matching TRBD1. Per the germline V gene, CDR1 is GTSNPN and CDR2 is SVGIG (reference sequence). The trim removed 3 bases at V and 5 bases at J, leaving 6 bases unmatched. The CDR3 runs 13 residues. CDR3 DNA sequence: TGTGCCTGGAGCAGGGGGGTAGGTACTGAAGCTTTCTTT. It encodes CAWSRGVGTEAFF.

This clonotype was recorded a few times. The V call is TRBV5-1, the J call TRBJ2-5; D perhaps matches TRBD2 (5 bases). This CDR3 is built from 13 residues. CDR1 is SGHRS and CDR2 is YFSETQ in the germline V gene. Trimming took 2 bases from V and 1 from J, leaving 6 bases between them. CDR3 DNA: TGCGCCAGCAGCTTCCGGGGCCAAGAGACCCAGTACTTC. Protein sequence: CASSFRGQETQYF.

This clonotype was detected many times. J is TRBJ2-7 and V is TRBV6-1, with D possibly TRBD2 on 6 matching bases. Germline CDR1 reads MNHNS; CDR2 reads SASEGT. This CDR3 contains 13 residues. Deletions cut 8 bases from V and 6 bases from J, with 17 bases between. CDR3 residues: CASQFPGTSEQYF. The DNA of the CDR3 is TGTGCCAGCCAGTTCCCAGGGACTTCCGAGCAGTACTTC.